The rows below give T cell receptor beta chains drawn from one sample of a study of long-term antiretroviral therapy in people with HIV. TCRdb's table, derived via immunoSEQ multiplex PCR, lists solely in-frame clones and lacks some. The data show 20,000 to 30,000 clones, less than 80% seen once. The sample in question was unsorted PBMCs, obtained 1.2 years after starting antiretroviral therapy. The receptor source for this set is a woman between 40 and 55 years old with HIV. Each CDR3 is given with its conserved first and last residue. A D gene is named only where the DNA matches it firmly. Clone size is not always given. Where it is, it says once, few, many or a class for expanded clones.

-	TRBV2	TRBJ2-3	-	TGTGCCAGTTCCCAGTCAGATACGCAGTATTTT	CASSQSDTQYF
once	TRBV18	TRBJ2-7	TRBD2	TGTGCCAGCTCATCTCGGACTAGCGGTTCCTACGAGCAGTACTTC	CASSSRTSGSYEQYF
-	TRBV27	TRBJ2-1	-	TGTGCCAGCAGCTTAAGGTGGGGGGAACCCTACAATGAGCAGTTCTTC	CASSLRWGEPYNEQFF
few	TRBV28	TRBJ2-1	-	TGTGCCAGCAGTTTGGACAGATGGGCTGAGCAGTTCTTC	CASSLDRWAEQFF
-	TRBV19	TRBJ1-1	-	TGTGCCAGTACCTATGGGGGCCTGGTCACTGAAGCTTTCTTT	CASTYGGLVTEAFF
-	TRBV5-6	TRBJ1-1	-	TGTGCCAGCAGCTTGGCAGCAGGGATGAACACTGAAGCTTTCTTT	CASSLAAGMNTEAFF
-	TRBV7-9	TRBJ2-6	-	TGTGCCAGCAGCTTCTGGGGCTCTGGGGCCAACGTCCTGACTTTC	CASSFWGSGANVLTF
-	TRBV4-1	TRBJ1-1	-	TGCGCCAGCAGCCAAGAGGCAGGGTCGGCCACTGAAGCTTTCTTT	CASSQEAGSATEAFF
-	TRBV30	TRBJ2-7	TRBD1	TGTGCCTGGCAGACAGGGAACTCCTACGAGCAGTACTTC	CAWQTGNSYEQYF
-	TRBV7-9	TRBJ2-1	TRBD2	TGTGCCAGCAGCTCTACTAGCGGGCCCTCCTACAATGAGCAGTTCTTC	CASSSTSGPSYNEQFF
-	TRBV2	TRBJ2-2	-	TGTGCCAGCAGTGACCCTCGTTGGATAACGAACACCGGGGAGCTGTTTTTT	CASSDPRWITNTGELFF
few	TRBV27	TRBJ2-7	TRBD2	TGTGCCAGCAGTACCTCGGGGGGGAAGCGGCCCTACGAGCAGTACTTC	CASSTSGGKRPYEQYF
-	TRBV28	TRBJ1-1	-	TGTGCCAGCAGTTCCCCGGGGAGCCTGTATGAAGCTTTCTTT	CASSSPGSLYEAFF
-	TRBV11-2	TRBJ2-3	TRBD2	TGTGCCAGCAGCTTGTGGGCGGGAGACACAGATACGCAGTATTTT	CASSLWAGDTDTQYF
-	TRBV5-4	TRBJ2-2	TRBD2	TGTGCCAGCAGCCCGGTCAATACCGGGACTAGAACCGGGGAGCTGTTTTTT	CASSPVNTGTRTGELFF
-	TRBV10-3	TRBJ1-4	TRBD1	TGTGCCATCAGTGCTGGGACAGGATACCTTGGGGGTGAAAAACTGTTTTTT	CAISAGTGYLGGEKLFF
-	TRBV15	TRBJ2-2	-	TGTGCCACCAGCAGAGATAGGGGTGCCGGGGAGCTGTTTTTT	CATSRDRGAGELFF
once	TRBV19	TRBJ1-3	-	TGTGCCAGTAGTATATTTTCGGGCTCTTCTGGAAACACCATATATTTT	CASSIFSGSSGNTIYF
-	TRBV11-2	TRBJ2-5	-	TGTGCCAGCAGCCTTTCAGTTGGAGAGACCCAGTACTTC	CASSLSVGETQYF
-	TRBV12-5	TRBJ2-2	-	TGTGCTAGTGGTTTGGGGGGGGCAGCGTTCACCGGGGAGCTGTTTTTT	CASGLGGAAFTGELFF
once	TRBV29-1	TRBJ2-2	TRBD2	TGCAGCGTTGAAGTCCCCGAGCTAGCGGGAGTGAACACCGGGGAGCTGTTTTTT	CSVEVPELAGVNTGELFF
-	TRBV27	TRBJ1-1	-	TGTGCCAGCAGTTTATCTCCAGGGAACACTGAAGCTTTCTTT	CASSLSPGNTEAFF
-	TRBV7-8	TRBJ2-3	TRBD2	TGTGCCAGCAGCTTTGGGCTAGCGGGAGGGTTGAGAAGCACAGATACGCAGTATTTT	CASSFGLAGGLRSTDTQYF
-	TRBV9	TRBJ2-7	-	TGTGCCAGCAGCGTAGGGGTTTTCCACGAGCAGTACTTC	CASSVGVFHEQYF
-	TRBV4-1	TRBJ1-1	-	TGCGCCAGCAGCCAGTCTACAGGGATGAACACTGAAGCTTTCTTT	CASSQSTGMNTEAFF
-	TRBV28	TRBJ1-1	TRBD1	TGTGCCAGCAGTAGCGGACAGGGCAGAAAAGCTTTCTTT	CASSSGQGRKAFF
-	TRBV28	TRBJ2-7	-	TGTGCCAGCAGTTTACAGTTCTCCTACGAGCAGTACTTC	CASSLQFSYEQYF
-	TRBV19	TRBJ2-7	TRBD1	TGTGCCAGTTTGGGGCGGACAGGCGGCGAGCAGTACTTC	CASLGRTGGEQYF
-	TRBV6-5	TRBJ1-1	TRBD1	TGTGCCAGCAGTTACGCAGGGGGCCGCACTGAAGCTTTCTTT	CASSYAGGRTEAFF
-	TRBV19	TRBJ1-1	-	TGTGCCAGTAGTATGGTGAACACTGAAGCTTTCTTT	CASSMVNTEAFF
medium-sized	TRBV23-1	TRBJ2-2	-	TGCGCCAGCAGTCAATCGATTGAAGGGCGGGGGAACACCGGGGAGCTGTTTTTT	CASSQSIEGRGNTGELFF
-	TRBV2	TRBJ2-6	-	TGTGCCAGTACCTTTGGGGCCAACGTCCTGACTTTC	CASTFGANVLTF
-	TRBV11-2	TRBJ2-7	-	TGTGCCAGCAGCCCCGAGGTGGTGGGTGAGCAGTACTTC	CASSPEVVGEQYF
-	TRBV19	TRBJ1-6	-	TGTGCCAGTAAAGAGGGAACGGGACTTAATTCACCCCTCCACTTT	CASKEGTGLNSPLHF
once	TRBV18	TRBJ1-5	-	TGTGCCAGCTCACCGTTACAGGGTTATCAGCCCCAGCATTTT	CASSPLQGYQPQHF
-	TRBV4-3	TRBJ2-7	TRBD1	TGCGCCAGCAGCCAAGGCCGGACAGGCCCCTACGAGCAGTACTTC	CASSQGRTGPYEQYF
-	TRBV7-9	TRBJ2-1	TRBD2	TGTGCCAGCAGCTTAGAGCGGGGGACTAGCGGGGGAAAGGAGCAGTTCTTC	CASSLERGTSGGKEQFF
once	TRBV5-1	TRBJ2-2	-	TGCGCCAGCAGCCCAGGTGGGGTAGCCCGGGAGCTGTTTTTT	CASSPGGVARELFF
-	TRBV20-1	TRBJ2-7	-	TGCAGTGCCGGGACACCATACGAGCAGTACTTC	CSAGTPYEQYF
-	TRBV5-6	TRBJ1-1	-	TGTGCCAGCAGCGGCGGGGGGACTGAAGCTTTCTTT	CASSGGGTEAFF
-	TRBV5-7	TRBJ1-5	-	TGTGCCAGCAGCATTGCTTGGGCCGGGGGTGGGGATCAGCCCCAGCATTTT	CASSIAWAGGGDQPQHF
-	TRBV5-4	TRBJ1-1	-	TGTGCCAGCAGCTTGCGGGGAGCCACTGAAGCTTTCTTT	CASSLRGATEAFF
-	TRBV7-9	TRBJ2-7	-	TGTGCCAGCAGCTTACTAGGGCGAGGGACGGACTACGAGCAGTACTTC	CASSLLGRGTDYEQYF
-	TRBV4-3	TRBJ2-2	-	TGCGCCAGCAGCCAAGGAGGGTTCGGCAGGGGAACCGGGGAGCTGTTTTTT	CASSQGGFGRGTGELFF
-	TRBV18	TRBJ2-3	-	TGTGCCAGCTCACCACTAGACACTAGAGATACGCAGTATTTT	CASSPLDTRDTQYF
-	TRBV7-9	TRBJ2-1	-	TGTGCCAGCAGCTTAGGTTTTGGTGAGCAGTTCTTC	CASSLGFGEQFF
few	TRBV7-9	TRBJ2-7	-	TGTGCCAGCAGCCAGGAACCACACAACGAGCAGTACTTC	CASSQEPHNEQYF
-	TRBV9	TRBJ2-5	TRBD2	TGTGCCAGCAGCGTAGCGGGGACTAGCGGGGAGACCCAGTACTTC	CASSVAGTSGETQYF
-	TRBV7-9	TRBJ2-7	TRBD2	TGTGCCAGCAGCCTCTCCTCTCCGGGGCGGGGGGACTACGAGCAGTACTTC	CASSLSSPGRGDYEQYF
-	TRBV2	TRBJ1-5	-	TGTGCCAGCAGTGAGGGGGAAAAACCCAATCAGCCCCAGCATTTT	CASSEGEKPNQPQHF
few	TRBV4-2	TRBJ1-2	-	TGTGCCAGCAGCCCCGAAGGAGCCGTGAACTATGGCTACACCTTC	CASSPEGAVNYGYTF
-	TRBV6-1	TRBJ1-1	-	TGTGCCAGCAGATCCCAGGGAGGCACTGAAGCTTTCTTT	CASRSQGGTEAFF
-	TRBV27	TRBJ2-7	TRBD1	TGTGCCAGTGCCATGGCAGGGGGCTACGAGCAGTACTTC	CASAMAGGYEQYF
-	TRBV10-3	TRBJ2-7	-	TGTGCCATCAGTGATACAGGAGGGAACGAGCAGTACTTC	CAISDTGGNEQYF
-	TRBV7-2	TRBJ2-7	-	TGTGCCAGCAGCTTAGCATCGGCTGACTACGAGCAGTACTTC	CASSLASADYEQYF
-	TRBV4-2	TRBJ1-2	TRBD1	TGTGCCAGCAGCCAGGGGGACAGGGGAGGGGATAACTATGGCTACACCTTC	CASSQGDRGGDNYGYTF
-	TRBV7-2	TRBJ1-2	-	TGTGCCAGCAGCCCCGGTAAAGGGACCTACTATGGCTACACCTTC	CASSPGKGTYYGYTF
once	TRBV10-3	TRBJ1-2	TRBD1	TGTGCCATCGGTACTGAGACAGGGGGTAACTATGGCTACACCTTC	CAIGTETGGNYGYTF
-	TRBV11-2	TRBJ1-1	-	TGTGCCAGCAGCTTAACGTGGCCGAATGAAGCTTTCTTT	CASSLTWPNEAFF
-	TRBV13	TRBJ1-1	-	TGTGCCAGCAGCTTAATGGGTTACACTGAAGCTTTCTTT	CASSLMGYTEAFF